The following is a T cell receptor beta chain sequence with its context. Its antigen is not identified. Template switching with 5'RACE generated the TCR cDNA and added a universal primer site and UMIs. TCRdb processed the 5' RACE reads anew with MiXCR; each CDR3 protein has one entry. Of hundreds of thousands of distinct CDR3 sequences in the sample, approximately 12% are singletons; the top ten hold around an eighth. The data belong to a study of T cells after yellow fever vaccination. Study details: Those fractions that held only low numbers of cells were prepared using the SMART-Seq v4 Ultra Low Input RNA kit. General study findings and limits: CD4 and CD8 compartments shared a small share of clonotypes, likely from convergent recombination. After the booster, approximately 96% of CD4 and roughly nine tenths of CD8 primary-response clones were re-detected.

The clonotype comes from a man younger than 40 who received the YFV17D yellow fever vaccine. Sequencing used PBMCs, obtained on the day of the yellow fever booster vaccination.

The CDR3 reads CTSIADTGELFF. The CDR3 bases are TGCACCTCGATAGCGGACACCGGGGAGCTGTTTTTT. This chain joins TRBV20-1 and TRBJ2-2; a possible D gene is TRBD2 (6 bases). Germline assignment: CDR1 DFQATT and CDR2 SNEGSKA (reference sequence). The CDR3 covers 12 residues.